Each of the 5 T cell receptor beta chains below was sequenced from the same sample in a study of blood T cell repertoires in COVID-19. TCRdb's copy holds only in-frame clones and misses some; the assay was immunoSEQ multiplex PCR. This sample yields 130,000 to 150,000 clones, of which about 88% are seen a single time; approximately 2.4% belongs to the top ten. The sample comprised peripheral blood. The receptors derive from a human donor in a cohort sampled during active COVID-19.

The gene calls are TRBV6-2 or TRBV6-3 and TRBJ1-5; D is unclear. Trimming removed 3 bases at V and 2 bases at J, with 8 bases between. Germline assignment: CDR1 MNHEY and CDR2 SVGEGT. The CDR3 is 14 residues long. The CDR3 protein is CASSYWRGNQPQHF. The CDR3 DNA reads TGTGCCAGCAGTTATTGGAGGGGCAATCAGCCCCAGCATTTT.

This clone appeared once. CDR3 sequence (DNA): TGTGCCAGCAGCCGAGCAGGGACTAGCGGGGGTGCAGATACGCAGTATTTT. Translated: CASSRAGTSGGADTQYF. The V gene is TRBV11-2, the J gene TRBJ2-3; 14 positions match TRBD2. This CDR3 comprises 17 residues. Germline trimming cut 5 bases from V and 4 bases from J; bases unmatched to any gene: 8. Per the germline V gene, CDR1 is SGHAT and CDR2 is FQNNGV.

The chain employs TRBV4-1 and TRBJ2-3; 7 bases align to TRBD2. Germline CDR1 and CDR2: MGHRA and YSYEKL. The CDR3 is 15 amino acids. V lost 4 bases, J lost 10 bases, and 14 bases stayed unmatched. This CDR3 is CASSRGRESNAAQYF. The CDR3 nucleotides read TGCGCCAGCAGCCGGGGGAGGGAATCGAATGCTGCGCAGTATTTT.

The chain combines TRBV28 with TRBJ2-2; no clear D gene. This CDR3 is 12 amino acids long. Looked up from germline, CDR1 is MDHEN and CDR2 is SYDVKM. Trimming left V 4 bases short and J 8 bases short, with 8 bases between. CDR3 in amino acids: CASSSPSGELFF. CDR3 bases: TGTGCCAGCAGTTCCCCGTCGGGGGAGCTGTTTTTT.

V usage is TRBV5-6 and J usage is TRBJ2-1; D perhaps matches TRBD1 (6 bases). V lost 1 base, J lost 8 bases, and 19 bases lay in between. Germline CDR1 SGHDT, CDR2 YYEEEE. The CDR3 extends over 16 amino acids. CDR3 residues: CASSLYGQSFRDEQFF. The CDR3 DNA is TGTGCCAGCAGCTTGTACGGACAGTCATTCAGGGATGAGCAGTTCTTC.